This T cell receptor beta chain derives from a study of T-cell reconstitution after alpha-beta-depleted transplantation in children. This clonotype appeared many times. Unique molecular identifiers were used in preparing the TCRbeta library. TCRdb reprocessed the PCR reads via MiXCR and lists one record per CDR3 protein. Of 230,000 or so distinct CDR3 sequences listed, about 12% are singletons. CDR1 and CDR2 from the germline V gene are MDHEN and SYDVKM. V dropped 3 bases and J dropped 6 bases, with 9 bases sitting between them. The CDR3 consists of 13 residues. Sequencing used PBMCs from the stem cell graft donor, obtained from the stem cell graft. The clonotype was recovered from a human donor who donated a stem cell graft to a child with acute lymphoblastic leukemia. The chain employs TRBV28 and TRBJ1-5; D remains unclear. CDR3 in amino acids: CASSLLTGQPQHF. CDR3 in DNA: TGTGCCAGCAGTTTGTTGACGGGTCAGCCCCAGCATTTT.